This note documents a single T cell receptor (beta chain) sequence. Antigen unknown. Trimming at V came to 6 bases and at J to 0 bases, leaving 4 bases not matched to a gene. CDR1 and CDR2 (germline): MNHEY, SMNVEV (reference sequence). The CDR3 is 15 amino acids. The PCR ran on 60 Vbeta and 13 Jbeta primers. The data were produced by immunoSEQ multiplex PCR, yet TCRdb's version contains in-frame clones alone and is incomplete. The sample shows approximately 88,000 clones, 77% of them seen only once. The data originate from a study of cytomegalovirus exposure and HLA in healthy donors. Study-level points and caveats: Fewer N-insertions than the roughly 630-donor mean were reportedly shown by an Asian-associated ancestry cluster in a later analysis.

J is TRBJ2-3 and V is TRBV27; 9 bases match TRBD1. The sample taken for sequencing was PBMCs. The clonotype was recovered from a man aged 50-59 years in good health and CMV-seropositive. The CDR3 region has the DNA TGTGCCAGCAGGAAACAGGGGGCTAGCACAGATACGCAGTATTTT. Translation: CASRKQGASTDTQYF.